Below are 14 T cell receptor beta chains sequenced from a single sample in a study of blood T cell repertoires in COVID-19. The table came from immunoSEQ multiplex PCR; TCRdb's copy has only in-frame clones and leaves some out. This table has about 670,000 clones, approximately 90% appearing once. Input material: peripheral blood. Every receptor here comes from a young woman with acute or convalescent COVID-19.

This clone showed up just once. V gene TRBV18 combines with J gene TRBJ2-7; the D is unclear. This CDR3 contains 16 residues. The germline V and J ends were trimmed by 6 bases and 2 bases, with 20 bases remaining between them. Germline-derived CDR1 and CDR2 are KGHSH and LQKENI. The CDR3 sequence is CASSPFGQPSTYEQYF. CDR3 coding DNA: TGTGCCAGCTCCCCCTTTGGGCAGCCCTCGACCTACGAGCAGTACTTC.

This clone has just a few counts. The chain carries TRBV18 and TRBJ1-2, with D possibly being TRBD1 (6 bases). The CDR3 has 14 residues. Looked up from germline, CDR1 is KGHSH and CDR2 is LQKENI. Trimming cost V 3 bases and J 0 bases, with 8 bases left between them. The CDR3 bases are TGTGCCAGCTCACCCCAGGGGACTAACTATGGCTACACCTTC. This gives the protein CASSPQGTNYGYTF. The variable domain in full, with the rest retrieved from reference TRBV18 and TRBJ1-2, is NAGVMQNPRHLVRRRGQEARLRCSPMKGHSHVYWYRQLPEEGLKFMVYLQKENIIDESGMPKERFSAEFPKEGPSILRIQQVVRGDSAAYFCASSPQGTNYGYTFGSGTRLTVV.

The rearrangement uses TRBV10-3 and TRBJ1-4, with D possibly matching TRBD1 (6 bases). V was cut by 11 bases and J by 7 bases, with 14 bases left in between. There are 12 residues in the CDR3. CDR1 is ENHRY and CDR2 is SYGVKD in the germline V gene. This CDR3 is CARTRGSEKLFF. CDR3 sequence (DNA): TGTGCCCGGACCAGGGGCAGTGAAAAACTGTTTTTT.

The chain joins TRBV7-2 to TRBJ2-2, with TRBD2 matching 8 bases. V gave up 5 bases and J gave up 5 bases; unmatched junction bases: 10. The CDR3 runs to 16 residues. Germline lookup yields CDR1 SGHTA and CDR2 FQGNSA. The DNA for the CDR3 is TGTGCCAGCAGCCAAGCCGGGACTAGAAAGACCGGGGAGCTGTTTTTT. It is translated as CASSQAGTRKTGELFF.

This clone was seen once. This sequence joins TRBV19 and TRBJ1-2, with D unresolved. Germline assignment: CDR1 LNHDA and CDR2 SQIVND (reference sequence). The V and J ends lost 6 bases and 1 base respectively, with 12 bases between them. The CDR3 is 14 amino acids. The CDR3 DNA reads TGTGCCAGTAGCCCCGTTACGGTTAACTATGGCTACACCTTC. The encoded protein is CASSPVTVNYGYTF.

This clone was recorded a few times. The J gene is TRBJ2-7, the V gene TRBV4-3; D is undetermined. The CDR3 loop spans 13 amino acids. V was cut by 1 base and J by 0 bases, with 4 bases left in between. Per germline, CDR1 LGHNA and CDR2 YSLEER. CDR3 region: CASSQVISYEQYF. For the CDR3, the DNA is TGCGCCAGCAGCCAAGTAATCTCCTACGAGCAGTACTTC.

This clone turned up a few times. The CDR3 is CASSLLGQPFNYGYTF. The DNA for the CDR3 is TGTGCCAGCAGTCTCCTGGGACAGCCATTTAACTATGGCTACACCTTC. This chain connects TRBV27 to TRBJ1-2; 7 bases are shared with TRBD1. Germline CDR1 and CDR2: MNHEY and SMNVEV (reference sequence). V trimming: 5 bases; J trimming: 1 base; junction bases outside the gene matches: 10. The CDR3 is made up of 16 amino acids.

The chain has TRBV24-1 and TRBJ1-1, with a possible D match to TRBD1 (5 bases). The CDR3 has 14 amino acids. With 3 bases removed from V and 9 bases from J, the gap between germline ends came to 16 bases. Germline V CDR1 and CDR2: KGHDR, SFDVKD. CDR3 sequence: CATSDPRQSEQAFF. DNA of the CDR3: TGTGCCACCAGTGATCCCCGACAGTCAGAACAAGCTTTCTTT.

V gene TRBV4-1 combines with J gene TRBJ2-7; D might be TRBD2 (6 bases). V was pared by 1 base and J by 0 bases, with 16 bases between. The CDR3 runs to 17 residues. Germline-derived CDR1 and CDR2 are MGHRA and YSYEKL. CDR3 residues: CASSQVGRGGNSYEQYF. In nucleotides, the CDR3 is TGCGCCAGCAGCCAAGTGGGGCGGGGAGGAAACTCCTACGAGCAGTACTTC.

The chain uses TRBV6-5 and TRBJ1-2; the D is unclear. V was pared by 2 bases and J by 6 bases, with 10 bases between. The CDR3 loop spans 13 amino acids. From germline, CDR1 is MNHEY and CDR2 SVGAGI. CDR3 amino acids: CASSYRGRNGYTF. DNA for the CDR3: TGTGCCAGCAGTTACAGAGGAAGGAATGGCTACACCTTC.

This sequence joins TRBV27 and TRBJ2-2, with TRBD2 matching 15 bases. CDR3 size: 16 residues. Germline V gene data show CDR1 as MNHEY and CDR2 as SMNVEV (reference sequence). V was clipped by 5 bases and J by 6 bases; unmatched bases: 4. The CDR3 spells CASSRRTSGGAGELFF. The CDR3 nucleotides read TGTGCCAGCAGTCGACGGACTAGCGGGGGGGCCGGGGAGCTGTTTTTT.

V is TRBV6-1 and J is TRBJ2-3; possibly TRBD2 for D (7 bases). Germline loops: CDR1 MNHNS, CDR2 SASEGT. The CDR3 extends over 17 amino acids. Deletions cut 3 bases from V and 0 bases from J, with 16 bases between. For the CDR3, the DNA is TGTGCCAGCAGTGAGAGAGGCGGGGGCCCTAGCACAGATACGCAGTATTTT. It is translated as CASSERGGGPSTDTQYF.

On this clone: The junction departs from germline at one end; a sequencing error may be responsible. This chain connects TRBV6-5 to TRBJ1-1; D is uncertain. Germline V gives CDR1 MNHEY, CDR2 SVGAGI. The length of the CDR3 is 13 residues. The CDR3 region is CASGNQAQSEAFF. The DNA of the CDR3 is TGTGCCAGCGGTAATCAGGCACAGTCTGAGGCTTTCTTT.

V gene TRBV6-2 or TRBV6-3 combines with J gene TRBJ1-2; a weak D match, TRBD1 (6 bases). Germline assignment: CDR1 MNHEY and CDR2 SVGEGT. This CDR3 is 15 amino acids long. V shed 4 bases and J shed 2 bases, with 14 bases lying between them. This CDR3 is CASSSTSTGNYGYTF. CDR3 bases: TGTGCCAGCAGTTCGACATCGACAGGCAACTATGGCTACACCTTC.